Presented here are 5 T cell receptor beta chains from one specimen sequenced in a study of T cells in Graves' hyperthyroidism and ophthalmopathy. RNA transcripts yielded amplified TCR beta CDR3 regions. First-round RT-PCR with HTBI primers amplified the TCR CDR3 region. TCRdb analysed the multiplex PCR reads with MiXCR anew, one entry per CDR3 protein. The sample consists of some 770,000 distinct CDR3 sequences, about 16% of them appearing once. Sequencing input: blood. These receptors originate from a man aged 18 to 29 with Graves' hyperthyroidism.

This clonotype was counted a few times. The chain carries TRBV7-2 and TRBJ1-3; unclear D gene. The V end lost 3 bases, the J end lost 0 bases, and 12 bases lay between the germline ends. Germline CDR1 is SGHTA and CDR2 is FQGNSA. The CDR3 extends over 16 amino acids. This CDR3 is CASSLRSSRSGNTIYF. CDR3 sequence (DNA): TGTGCCAGCAGCTTGCGCTCGAGCCGCTCTGGAAACACCATATATTTT. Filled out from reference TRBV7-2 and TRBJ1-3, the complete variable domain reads GAGVSQSPSNKVTEKGKDVELRCDPISGHTALYWYRQSLGQGLEFLIYFQGNSAPDKSGLPSDRFSAERTGGSVSTLTIQRTQQEDSAVYLCASSLRSSRSGNTIYFGEGSWLTVV.

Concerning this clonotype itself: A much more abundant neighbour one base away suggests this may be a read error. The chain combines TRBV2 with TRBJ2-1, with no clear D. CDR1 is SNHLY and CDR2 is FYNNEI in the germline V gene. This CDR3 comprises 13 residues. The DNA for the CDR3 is TGTGCCAGCAGTGTCAACGGATACAATGAGCAGCTCTTC. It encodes CASSVNGYNEQLF.

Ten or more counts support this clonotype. CDR3 region: CASSPDRTSYGYTF. Written as DNA, the CDR3 is TGTGCCAGCAGTCCGGACAGGACATCCTATGGCTACACCTTC. The chain couples TRBV6-1 to TRBJ1-2; TRBD1 agrees at 7 bases. The CDR3 runs to 14 residues. After removal of 5 bases from V and 4 bases from J, the junction contained 7 bases not matched to a gene. Germline CDR1 MNHNS, CDR2 SASEGT.

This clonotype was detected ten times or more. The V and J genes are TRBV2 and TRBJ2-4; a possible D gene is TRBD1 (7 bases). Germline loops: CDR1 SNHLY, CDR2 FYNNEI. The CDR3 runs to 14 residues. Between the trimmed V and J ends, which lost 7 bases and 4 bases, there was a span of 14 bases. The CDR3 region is CASMGGQSKNIQYF. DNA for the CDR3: TGTGCCAGCATGGGGGGACAGAGTAAAAACATTCAGTACTTC. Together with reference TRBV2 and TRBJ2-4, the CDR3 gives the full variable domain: EPEVTQTPSHQVTQMGQEVILRCVPISNHLYFYWYRQILGQKVEFLVSFYNNEISEKSEIFDDQFSVERPDGSNFTLKIRSTKLEDSAMYFCASMGGQSKNIQYFGAGTRLSVL.

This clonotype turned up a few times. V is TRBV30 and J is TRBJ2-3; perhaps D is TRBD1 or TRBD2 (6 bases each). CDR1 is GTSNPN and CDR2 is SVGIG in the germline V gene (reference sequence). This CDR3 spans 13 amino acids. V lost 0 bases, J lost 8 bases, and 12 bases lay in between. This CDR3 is CAWSVVGGLTQYF. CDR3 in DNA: TGTGCCTGGAGTGTAGTGGGGGGCCTTACGCAGTATTTT.